The T cell receptor beta chain under discussion was sequenced for a study of cytomegalovirus exposure and HLA in healthy donors. Study conclusions and caveats: The study labeled fewer than 200 TCR beta chains cytomegalovirus-associated.

As regards this clone: As yet, its antigen is unknown.

V gave up 8 bases and J gave up 2 bases, with 13 bases separating them. CDR1 and CDR2 from the germline V gene are SGHTA and FQGNSA. The CDR3 has 14 amino acids. Primers included in the PCR were 60 Vbeta and 13 Jbeta primers. Generated by immunoSEQ multiplex PCR, the TCRdb table keeps only in-frame clones and is missing some. The sample shows 100,000 to 150,000 clones, 80% of them seen only once. The sequencing input was PBMCs. This clonotype originated in a woman aged 40 to 50 in good health and CMV-seronegative. The V and J genes are TRBV7-2 and TRBJ2-1, with D possibly matching TRBD2 (6 bases). This CDR3 is CASRVAGPYNEQFF. In DNA, the CDR3 is TGTGCCAGCCGAGTCGCGGGACCCTACAATGAGCAGTTCTTC.